The 12 T cell receptor beta chains in this list originate from one sample, sequenced in a study of blood T cell repertoires in COVID-19. Only in-frame clones appear in the TCRdb table, and some are missing; sequencing was by immunoSEQ multiplex PCR. The data show 90,000 or so clones, with about nine tenths seen just once and about 1.7% held by the top ten. Sequencing used peripheral blood. Receptors were obtained from a human donor with active COVID-19. The donor label of this sample is uncertain.

The CDR3 DNA reads as TGCGCCAGCAGCAAGCGACTAGCGGGGGGGCCATTGACAGATACGCAGTATTTT. Amino acid sequence: CASSKRLAGGPLTDTQYF. The chain recombines TRBV5-1 with TRBJ2-3; TRBD2 matches 14 bases. The V gene end was trimmed by 4 bases and the J gene end by 3 bases; junction bases not matched to a gene: 10. CDR3 size: 18 residues. CDR1 SGHRS and CDR2 YFSETQ come from the germline V gene. The complete variable domain, with remaining parts taken from reference TRBV5-1 and TRBJ2-3, reads KAGVTQTPRYLIKTRGQQVTLSCSPISGHRSVSWYQQTPGQGLQFLFEYFSETQRNKGNFPGRFSGRQFSNSRSEMNVSTLELGDSALYLCASSKRLAGGPLTDTQYFGPGTRLTVL.

J is TRBJ2-2 and V is TRBV5-4, with no clear D. Trimming took off 0 bases at V and 4 bases at J, with 7 bases between the two ends. The CDR3 covers 14 residues. Germline V lookup: CDR1 SGHNT, CDR2 YYREEE (reference sequence). Here the CDR3 DNA reads TGTGCCAGCAGCTTGGATGCCAGCACCGGGGAGCTGTTTTTT. Its protein is CASSLDASTGELFF.

V is TRBV19 and J is TRBJ2-5; D may be TRBD1 (6 bases). CDR1 and CDR2 (germline): LNHDA, SQIVND (reference sequence). The CDR3 is 15 residues long. Trimming took 5 bases from V and 4 from J, leaving 17 bases between them. CDR3 in amino acids: CASSVQGGYRETQYF. CDR3 DNA sequence: TGTGCCAGTAGTGTACAGGGCGGGTATAGAGAGACCCAGTACTTC.

V gene TRBV11-2 combines with J gene TRBJ2-7; tentatively, D is TRBD2 (5 bases). Germline loops: CDR1 SGHAT, CDR2 FQNNGV. Trimming left V 8 bases short and J 3 bases short, with 20 bases between. The CDR3 covers 15 residues. The CDR3 sequence is CASDPAVGRDYEQYF. In DNA form, the CDR3 reads TGTGCCAGCGACCCGGCGGTAGGACGGGACTACGAGCAGTACTTC.

V is TRBV5-1 and J is TRBJ2-1, with D possibly being TRBD2 (6 bases). V dropped 4 bases and J dropped 8 bases, with 19 bases sitting between them. CDR1 SGHRS and CDR2 YFSETQ come from the germline V gene. The CDR3 has 15 amino acids. CDR3 loop: CASSPGLVSSDEQFF. For the CDR3, the DNA is TGCGCCAGCAGCCCGGGACTGGTCTCTTCGGATGAGCAGTTCTTC.

The chain links TRBV19 to TRBJ1-2; tentative D call: TRBD1 (6 bases). The V gene's germline CDR1 is LNHDA and CDR2 SQIVND (reference sequence). The length of the CDR3 is 13 residues. V was pared by 5 bases and J by 7 bases, with 14 bases between. The CDR3: CASSPGAGAGYTF. The CDR3 DNA is TGTGCCAGTAGTCCCGGTGCAGGGGCTGGCTACACCTTC.

The chain has TRBV12-3 or TRBV12-4 and TRBJ2-7; no clear D gene. CDR3 length: 13 residues. V lost 6 bases and J lost 4, with 13 bases in between. CDR3 DNA sequence: TGTGCCAGCAGCCCAGGTATTGGGTACGAGCAGTACTTC. Encoded protein: CASSPGIGYEQYF.

The chain combines TRBV5-1 with TRBJ2-7, with 8 bases fitting TRBD1. Per the germline V gene, CDR1 is SGHRS and CDR2 is YFSETQ. This CDR3 comprises 16 residues. J gave up 4 bases and V 3 bases, and 12 bases lay outside the gene matches. The DNA of the CDR3 is TGCGCCAGCAGCTCCCCCGAGACAGGGGTGTTTTACGAGCAGTACTTC. Amino acid sequence: CASSSPETGVFYEQYF. Using reference TRBV5-1 and TRBJ2-7 for the parts outside the CDR3, the full variable domain is KAGVTQTPRYLIKTRGQQVTLSCSPISGHRSVSWYQQTPGQGLQFLFEYFSETQRNKGNFPGRFSGRQFSNSRSEMNVSTLELGDSALYLCASSSPETGVFYEQYFGPGTRLTVT.

The chain has TRBV6-5 and TRBJ1-1, with D unclear. Deletions cut 4 bases from V and 6 bases from J, with 15 bases between. Germline V lookup: CDR1 MNHEY, CDR2 SVGAGI. The CDR3 is made up of 14 amino acids. The CDR3 loop is CASSWSPGNSEAFF. CDR3 nucleotide sequence: TGTGCCAGCAGTTGGTCTCCGGGGAATTCTGAAGCTTTCTTT.

This chain connects TRBV7-2 to TRBJ2-5; TRBD2 might be the D (6 bases). Per the germline V gene, CDR1 is SGHTA and CDR2 is FQGNSA. V lost 5 bases, J lost 5 bases, and 18 bases lay in between. The CDR3 sequence is 15 residues long. The CDR3 here is CASSPGGEGWETQYF. Written as DNA, the CDR3 is TGTGCCAGCAGCCCCGGGGGTGAGGGTTGGGAGACCCAGTACTTC.

This sequence joins TRBV5-4 and TRBJ2-7; 10 bases align to TRBD2. The V segment lost 4 bases and the J segment 3 bases; nucleotides outside the gene matches: 7. This CDR3 region has 15 residues. Germline-derived CDR1 and CDR2 are SGHNT and YYREEE (reference sequence). CDR3 DNA: TGTGCCAGCAGCAGGACTAGCGGTACCTTCTACGAGCAGTACTTC. Translation gives CASSRTSGTFYEQYF. The full variable domain, in which reference TRBV5-4 and TRBJ2-7 provide the parts outside the CDR3, is ETGVTQSPTHLIKTRGQQVTLRCSSQSGHNTVSWYQQALGQGPQFIFQYYREEENGRGNFPPRFSGLQFPNYSSELNVNALELDDSALYLCASSRTSGTFYEQYFGPGTRLTVT.

The chain combines TRBV7-2 with TRBJ2-1; possibly TRBD2 for D (5 bases). The CDR3 is made up of 17 amino acids. Germline loops: CDR1 SGHTA, CDR2 FQGNSA. Trimming cost V 2 bases and J 4 bases, with 18 bases left between them. The CDR3 nucleotides are TGTGCCAGCAGCTTACGCTCTAGCAAATGGGAATACAATGAGCAGTTCTTC. Protein: CASSLRSSKWEYNEQFF.